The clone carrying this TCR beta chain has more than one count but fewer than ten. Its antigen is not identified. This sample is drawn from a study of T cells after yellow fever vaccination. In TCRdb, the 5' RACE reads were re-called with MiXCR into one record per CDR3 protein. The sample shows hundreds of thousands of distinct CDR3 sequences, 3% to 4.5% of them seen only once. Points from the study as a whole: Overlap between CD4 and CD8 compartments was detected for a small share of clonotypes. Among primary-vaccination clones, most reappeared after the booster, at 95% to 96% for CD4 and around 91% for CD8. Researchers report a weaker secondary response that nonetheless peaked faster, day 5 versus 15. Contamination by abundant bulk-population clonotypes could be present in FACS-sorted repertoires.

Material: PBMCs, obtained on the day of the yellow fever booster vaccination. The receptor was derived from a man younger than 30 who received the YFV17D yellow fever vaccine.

In DNA, the CDR3 is TGTGCCACCACCCGGGCAGGAGCGACCTACAATGAGCAGTTCTTC. Translating gives CATTRAGATYNEQFF. This chain links TRBV18 with TRBJ2-1; D is uncertain. This CDR3 has 15 residues. V shed 10 bases and J shed 2 bases, with 18 bases lying between them. Per the germline V gene, CDR1 is KGHSH and CDR2 is LQKENI.